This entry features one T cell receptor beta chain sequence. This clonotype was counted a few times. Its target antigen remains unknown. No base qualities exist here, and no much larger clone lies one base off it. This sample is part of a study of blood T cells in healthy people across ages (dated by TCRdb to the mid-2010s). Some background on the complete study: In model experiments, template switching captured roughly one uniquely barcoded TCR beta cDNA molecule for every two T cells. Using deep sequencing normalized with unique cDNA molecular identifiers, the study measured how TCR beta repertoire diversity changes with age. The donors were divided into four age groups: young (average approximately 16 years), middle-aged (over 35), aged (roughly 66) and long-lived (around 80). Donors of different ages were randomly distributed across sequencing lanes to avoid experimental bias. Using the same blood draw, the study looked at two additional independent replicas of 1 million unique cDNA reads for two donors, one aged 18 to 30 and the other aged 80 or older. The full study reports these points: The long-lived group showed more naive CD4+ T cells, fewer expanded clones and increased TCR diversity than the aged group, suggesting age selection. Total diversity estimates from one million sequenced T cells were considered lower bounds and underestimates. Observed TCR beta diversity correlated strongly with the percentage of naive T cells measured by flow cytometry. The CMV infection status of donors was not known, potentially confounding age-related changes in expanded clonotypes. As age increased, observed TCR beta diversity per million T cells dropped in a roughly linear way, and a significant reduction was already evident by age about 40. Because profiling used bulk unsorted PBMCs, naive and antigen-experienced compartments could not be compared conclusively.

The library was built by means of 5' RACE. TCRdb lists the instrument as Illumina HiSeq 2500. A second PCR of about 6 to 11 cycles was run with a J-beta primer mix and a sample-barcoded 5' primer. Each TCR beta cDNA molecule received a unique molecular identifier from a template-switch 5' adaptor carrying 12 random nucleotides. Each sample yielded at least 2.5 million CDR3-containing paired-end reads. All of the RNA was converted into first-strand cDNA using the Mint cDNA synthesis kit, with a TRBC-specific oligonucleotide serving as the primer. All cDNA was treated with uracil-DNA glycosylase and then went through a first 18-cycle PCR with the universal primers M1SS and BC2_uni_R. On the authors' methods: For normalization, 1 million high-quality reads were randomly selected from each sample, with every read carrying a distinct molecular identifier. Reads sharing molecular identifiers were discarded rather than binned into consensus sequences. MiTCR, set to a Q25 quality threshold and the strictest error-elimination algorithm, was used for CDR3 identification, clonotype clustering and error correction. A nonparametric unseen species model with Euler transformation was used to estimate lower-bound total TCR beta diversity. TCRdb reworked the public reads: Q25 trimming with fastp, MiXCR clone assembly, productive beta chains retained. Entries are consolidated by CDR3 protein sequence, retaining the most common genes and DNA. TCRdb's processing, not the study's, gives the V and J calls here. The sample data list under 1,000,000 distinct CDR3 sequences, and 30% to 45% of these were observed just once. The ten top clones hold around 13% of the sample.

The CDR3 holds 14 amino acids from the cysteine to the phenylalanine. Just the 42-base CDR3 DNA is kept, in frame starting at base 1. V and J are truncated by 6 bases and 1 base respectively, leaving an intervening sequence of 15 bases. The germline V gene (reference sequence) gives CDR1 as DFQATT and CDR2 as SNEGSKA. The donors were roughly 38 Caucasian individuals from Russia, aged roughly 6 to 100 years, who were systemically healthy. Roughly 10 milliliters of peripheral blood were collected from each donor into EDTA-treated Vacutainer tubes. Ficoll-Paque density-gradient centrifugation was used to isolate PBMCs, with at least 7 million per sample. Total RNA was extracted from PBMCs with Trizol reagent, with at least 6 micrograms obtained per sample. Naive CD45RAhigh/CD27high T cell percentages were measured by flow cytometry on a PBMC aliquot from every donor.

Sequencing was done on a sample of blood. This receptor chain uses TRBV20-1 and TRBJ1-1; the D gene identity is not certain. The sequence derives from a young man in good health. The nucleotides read TGCAGTGCCACCCCTATAATGACGAACACTGAAGCTTTCTTT. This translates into CSATPIMTNTEAFF.